This T cell receptor beta chain was profiled in a study of blood T cell repertoires in COVID-19 (TCRdb year 2020). Looking at the study overall: Samples covering the acute and convalescent phases of COVID-19 were provided by collaborators in the United States, Italy and Spain. A de-identified subject ID, COVID-19 status, age in years and sex were almost always included in the sample metadata. The repertoires were released in a freely available public database meant as a resource for research on the immune response to SARS-CoV-2. The prospective study material was composed of cDNA or gDNA derived from T cells, B-cell-depleted T cells, or PBMCs. HLA class I and class II types, where available, came from metadata supplied by the sample provider rather than from assay-based typing. The samples were drawn from two sources: the first 160 participants of the ongoing ImmuneRACE study, and some 1,300 subjects contributed by 6 global collaborators. The dataset comprised deeply sampled blood TCRbeta repertoires from subjects exposed to, actively infected with, or recovered from COVID-19.

With respect to this clone: Its antigen is unknown. There are no base qualities to consult, and no much larger clone falls within one base.

What the study reported, not specific to this receptor: Clinical and demographic metadata were provided uncurated, with the amount varying by source and participant.

The CDR3 goes from the cysteine to the phenylalanine over 15 residues. Just CDR3 DNA is preserved here, 45 bases in frame from base 1. Trimming removed 0 bases from V and 5 bases from J; the gene matches leave 0 bases unexplained. The germline V gene encodes CDR1 ENHRY and CDR2 SYGVKD. TCRbeta CDR3 regions were amplified from genomic DNA by means of the immunoSEQ Assay, a bias-controlled multiplex PCR. Per the original workflow: The number of nucleated cells in each sample was estimated by amplification of reference gene primers within the assay. Sequence reads were collapsed and filtered to measure the absolute abundance of every unique TCRbeta CDR3 rearrangement. Productive Simpson clonality was computed per sample as the square root of Simpson's diversity index over productive rearrangements. In its TCRdb copy, this immuneACCESS table keeps in-frame sequences only and misses some clones. Where compared with another copy, unresolved V genes explain less than half of these, and the others have no known cause. V and J calls and clone size are given by that table; D and trimming were obtained from the DNA. The table for this sample lists 200,000 to 250,000 clones; about four fifths of them were counted only once. The ten largest clones take up roughly 3.5% of the sample.

Enrolling through a virtual design, the prospective study's participants ranged in age from roughly 18 to 100 years and lived across roughly 23 United States geographic areas. In the prospective study, cohorts were assigned on the basis of participant-reported clinical history obtained from a screening survey and a study questionnaire. Recovered participants in ImmuneRACE Cohort 3 were defined by two consecutive negative NP/OP PCR tests, clearance by a healthcare professional, or resolution of symptoms. Each participant in the prospective study had whole blood, serum and a nasopharyngeal or oropharyngeal swab collected by mobile phlebotomists. Additional blood draws and questionnaires over a 2-month period could optionally be provided by prospective study participants. Prospective study blood samples were shipped either frozen or at room temperature before DNA extraction.

This TCR derives from a woman aged 60-75 years who had recovered from COVID-19. Sequencing was done on a sample of PBMCs or T cells enriched from blood (not recorded which). Recombination linked TRBV10-3 to TRBJ2-3; 12 bases in the middle match TRBD2. The DNA sequence is given as TGTGCCATCAGTGAGTCGACTAGCGGGAGAGATACGCAGTATTTT. Its protein reads: CAISESTSGRDTQYF.